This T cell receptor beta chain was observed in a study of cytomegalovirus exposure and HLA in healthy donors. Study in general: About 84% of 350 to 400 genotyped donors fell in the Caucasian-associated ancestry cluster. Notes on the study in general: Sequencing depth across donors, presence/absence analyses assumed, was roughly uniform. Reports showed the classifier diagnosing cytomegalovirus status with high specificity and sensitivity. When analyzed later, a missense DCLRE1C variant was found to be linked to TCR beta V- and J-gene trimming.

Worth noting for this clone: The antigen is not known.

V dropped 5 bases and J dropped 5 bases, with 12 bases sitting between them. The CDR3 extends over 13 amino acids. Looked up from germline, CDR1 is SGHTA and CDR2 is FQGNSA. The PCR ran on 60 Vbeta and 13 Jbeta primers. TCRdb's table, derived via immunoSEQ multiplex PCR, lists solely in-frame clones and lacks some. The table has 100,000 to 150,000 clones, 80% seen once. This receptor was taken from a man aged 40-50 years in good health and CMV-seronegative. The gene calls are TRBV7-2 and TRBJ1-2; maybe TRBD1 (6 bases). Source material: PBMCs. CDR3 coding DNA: TGTGCCAGCAGCGGGGGACATCCGTATGGCTACACCTTC. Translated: CASSGGHPYGYTF.